This TCR beta chain originates from a study of T cell changes during pregnancy in multiple sclerosis. This CDR3 is built from 13 residues. V was trimmed by 4 bases and J by 8 bases, leaving 10 bases between them. Germline V gene lookup returns CDR1 SGHNT and CDR2 YYREEE (reference sequence). TCRdb's copy holds only in-frame clones and misses some; the assay was immunoSEQ multiplex PCR. Here the sample spans 99,000 or so clones, approximately 93% being singletons. This chain connects TRBV5-4 to TRBJ1-6; D gene unclear. The specimen was peripheral blood, collected after pregnancy. The TCR was taken from a female donor with multiple sclerosis, enrolled in a pregnancy study. The chain's CDR3 is CASSVGPYSPLHF. In DNA, the CDR3 is TGTGCCAGCAGCGTCGGTCCTTATTCACCCCTCCACTTT.